This T cell receptor (beta chain) was sequenced during a study of cytomegalovirus exposure and HLA in healthy donors. Only one count was recorded for this clone. Its antigen remains unidentified. Other DNA sequences in this specimen translate into the identical CDR3. In the PCR, 60 Vbeta and 13 Jbeta primers were used. Sequencing used immunoSEQ multiplex PCR; TCRdb keeps in-frame clones, though not all of them. The sample holds about 170,000 clones, 85% seen once. The study's findings and limits: Many donors shared some public TCRs, even though most TCR sequences were rare. TCR beta V- and J-gene trimming, according to a later analysis, was linked to a missense DCLRE1C variant.

Germline CDR1 and CDR2: SGHNT and YENEEA. The CDR3 is 14 amino acids. Trimming removed 5 bases at V and 1 base at J, with 11 bases between. The rearrangement links TRBV11-3 to TRBJ1-1; D perhaps matches TRBD1 (6 bases). The sequence came from a man aged 25-40 years in good health and CMV-seropositive. The specimen was PBMCs. The CDR3 coding sequence is TGTGCCAGCAGCCTAGGGGGGGGGAACACTGAAGCTTTCTTT. Its protein is CASSLGGGNTEAFF.